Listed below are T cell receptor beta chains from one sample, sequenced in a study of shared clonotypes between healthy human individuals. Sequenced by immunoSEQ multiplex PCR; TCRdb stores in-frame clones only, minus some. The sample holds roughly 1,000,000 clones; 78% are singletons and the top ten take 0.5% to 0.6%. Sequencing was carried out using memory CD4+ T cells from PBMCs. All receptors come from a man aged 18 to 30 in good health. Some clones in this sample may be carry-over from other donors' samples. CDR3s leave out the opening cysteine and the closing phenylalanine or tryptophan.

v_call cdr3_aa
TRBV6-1 ASSEGGGAYEQY
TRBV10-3 AISLGGETQY
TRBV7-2 ASSLEVSGLETQY
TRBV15 ATSRPAGDEQF
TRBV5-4 ASSTREQGDTEAF
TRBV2 ASRGTGEGGYT
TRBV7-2 ASSLWDGVGYT
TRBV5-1 ASSLVAGSSYEQY
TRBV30 AWSVFPEQY
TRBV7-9 ASSRTALGSPLH
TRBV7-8 ASSLARDRGLETQY
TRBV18 ASSPILAVSTDTQY
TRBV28 ASSLEGYT
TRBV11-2 ASSWLVAGGSSSYNEQF
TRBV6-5 ASSPFLGLDTQY